This T cell receptor (beta chain) was sequenced for a study of T cells in Graves' hyperthyroidism and ophthalmopathy (dated by TCRdb to the late 2010s). Context from the whole study: Peripheral blood samples were taken at initial diagnosis, before any treatment was given. TCR V-J signatures able to tell the groups apart were searched for in a discovery cohort of 95 to 100 patients, of whom more than 40 had Graves' ophthalmopathy and under 65 had stable Graves' hyperthyroidism. Prospective prediction of ophthalmopathy was tested in an independent validation cohort of fewer than 20 hyperthyroidism patients and roughly 16 patients who later progressed to ophthalmopathy. The 100 or so discovery patients were randomly split 7:3 into training and test sets. In several Graves' hyperthyroidism patients, the study also compared T-cell repertoires from thyroid tissue with T-cell repertoires from blood. Once sampling was done, hyperthyroidism patients were given methimazole at a starting dose of 30 mg daily, whereas ophthalmopathy patients were given high-dose intravenous methylprednisolone. TCR Vbeta CDR3 sequencing of roughly 140 peripheral blood samples (roughly 43 ophthalmopathy, 75 to 85 hyperthyroidism and roughly 17 progressor patients) is reported in the paper.

A patient counted as having stable Graves' hyperthyroidism if no progression to ophthalmopathy occurred over 18 months of follow-up. Hyperthyroidism patients were newly diagnosed, had a disease duration of under 2 months, and were aged 18 to 65 years. Exclusion was applied to patients with uncontrolled infections, other autoimmune diseases, pregnancy or lactation. Diagnoses were established on the basis of clinical symptoms, serum thyroxine and TRAb, thyroid ultrasound, and orbital computed tomography. PBMCs were separated from under 11 ml of fresh peripheral blood using Ficoll-Paque density gradient centrifugation. Trizol reagent was used to extract total RNA, and RNA quality was then checked on an Agilent 2100 Bioanalyzer. Overall results and qualifications from the work: Most expanded thyroid clonotypes (frequency above 0.001) were also detected in blood, suggesting blood repertoires may reflect thyroid immune responses. In cross-validation, a model built on a 13 V-J signature told ophthalmopathy apart from stable hyperthyroidism with less than 90% sensitivity and about 81% specificity, and in testing the same model reached 80%/75%. In validation, the model predicted progression to ophthalmopathy with over 65% sensitivity and less than 80% specificity, a median of about 6 months before onset. No statistical method was used to set the sample size in advance, and investigators knew the group allocation.

V is pared back by 0 bases and J by 7 bases, with 19 bases lying between the germline termini. Inclusive of the bounding cysteine and phenylalanine, the CDR3 is 17 residues long. The sequence is cut down to CDR3 DNA, 51 bases in frame from base 1. CDR1 and CDR2 are read off the germline V gene as LGHNA and YSLEER. The TCR beta CDR3 regions were amplified from the RNA transcripts. The TCR CDR3 was subjected to a first round of RT-PCR using the HTBI primer set and the Qiagen OneStep RT-PCR kit. Libraries were constructed in a second round of multiplex PCR, after which size selection and purification were performed. Paired-end sequencing of the libraries was performed with 100 bp reads on an Illumina HiSeq2000. The original methods were these. SOAPnuke was used to process the raw data, removing reads that contained adapters or uncalled bases, had a mean Phred below 15, or lacked an exact match to the constant primer or identifier. COPE v1.2.5 was used to merge high-quality paired reads, and clonotypes were defined as unique nucleotide sequences. Clonotypes were aligned to IMGT TRBV, TRBD and TRBJ reference segments using MiTCR v1.1. Only V-J combinations with frequency above 0.0001, covering roughly 99% of repertoires, were analysed. A TCS score was defined as the ratio between F50 (clonal expansion) and ExV (chaos), using BLOSUM62-based TCRdist between CDR3 peptides within each V-J. Welch's t-statistics and random forest reduced roughly 540 V-J features to about 13, which were used in a naive Bayes classifier (R e1071). Using fastp at Q25 and MiXCR, TCRdb reprocessed the public reads and kept productive beta chains. Rows are combined by CDR3 protein, so each entry shows the most common genes and DNA. TCRdb's processing, not the study's, gives the V and J calls here. This sample is represented by some 740,000 distinct CDR3 sequences; 13% to 15% of them were singletons. Of the sample, approximately 10% is held by the ten largest clones.

With regard to this clonotype: No antigen is known for it. No base qualities exist here, and no much larger clone lies one base off it.

Source material: blood. In this chain, TRBV4-3 is recombined with TRBJ2-1; a confident D gene designation cannot be given. The source is a woman aged 18 to 35 with Graves' hyperthyroidism. The sequence in DNA is TGCGCCAGCAGCCAAGATTTCGGGCTAGTAGGTCGGAATGAGCAGTTCTTC. Its protein product is CASSQDFGLVGRNEQFF.